This entry lists 22 T cell receptor beta chains sequenced from one sample in a study of CXCR3-negative and CXCR3-positive naive CD8 T cells. Findings and caveats of the study: A higher hydrophobicity marked the TRB CDR3s of CXCR3-positive naive cells versus CXCR3-negative naive cells.

With UMI labels, 5' RACE was used to prepare the TRB cDNA libraries. Using the 5' RACE reads, TCRdb records one entry per CDR3 protein without DNA. Here the sample table reports around 140,000 distinct CDR3 sequences. Their antigen targets remain unknown. The sample taken for sequencing was naive CXCR3+ CD8+ T cells from blood. Described subset: CD45RO-CCR7+CD27+CD95- naive CD8+ T cells expressing CXCR3 (TNR3+). Receptors were obtained from a human donor in good health. Some clones in this sample may be carry-over from other donors' samples.

This chain joins TRBV7-6 and TRBJ2-7; TCRdb indicates TRBD2, and absent DNA this call remains unverified. The CDR3 is made up of 15 amino acids. Germline CDR1 and CDR2: SGHVS and FNYEAQ. CDR3 sequence reads: CASSLRTSGIYEQYF.

The chain carries TRBV24-1 and TRBJ2-1; checking the TCRdb D call of TRBD1 is not possible without DNA. Per the germline V gene, CDR1 is KGHDR and CDR2 is SFDVKD. The CDR3 sequence is 13 residues long. The CDR3 sequence is CATRPTGLNEQFF.

This chain connects TRBV4-3 to TRBJ1-2; TCRdb proposes TRBD1, but this gene call is untestable without DNA. Germline CDR1 LGHNA, CDR2 YSLEER. This CDR3 is 16 amino acids long. CDR3 in amino acids: CASSQPGQGVARGYTF.

The chain joins TRBV20-1 to TRBJ1-2. Germline loops: CDR1 DFQATT, CDR2 SNEGSKA (reference sequence). The CDR3 length is 15 residues. CDR3 residues: CSARAGGREDSGYTF.

This rearrangement joins TRBV29-1 to TRBJ2-7; lacking DNA, the TRBD1 call made by TCRdb goes unchecked. The CDR3 extends over 14 amino acids. Germline CDR1 and CDR2: SQVTM and ANQGSEA. The CDR3 loop reads CSVLSTGGSYEQYF.

The chain is built from TRBV29-1 and TRBJ2-1. Germline V lookup: CDR1 SQVTM, CDR2 ANQGSEA. The length of the CDR3 is 15 residues. CDR3 loop: CSVEDLRSSYNEQFF.

The chain couples TRBV5-5 to TRBJ1-1. There are 15 residues in the CDR3. Germline V gives CDR1 SGHKS, CDR2 YYEKEE (reference sequence). CDR3 region: CASSLSRWMNTEAFF.

The J gene is TRBJ1-5, the V gene TRBV5-1; TCRdb returns TRBD1, unconfirmable since there is no DNA. The CDR3 contains 16 residues. CDR1 and CDR2 from the germline V gene are SGHRS and YFSETQ. CDR3 sequence: CASSPRTGWFSQPQHF. Full variable domain (missing parts from reference TRBV5-1 and TRBJ1-5): KAGVTQTPRYLIKTRGQQVTLSCSPISGHRSVSWYQQTPGQGLQFLFEYFSETQRNKGNFPGRFSGRQFSNSRSEMNVSTLELGDSALYLCASSPRTGWFSQPQHFGDGTRLSIL.

The chain uses TRBV4-1 and TRBJ2-5. Germline V gene sequence: CDR1 MGHRA, CDR2 YSYEKL. CDR3 length: 15 residues. The CDR3: CASSQITASQETQYF.

The CDR3 sequence is CASSYLGAEAFF. The chain uses TRBV11-1 and TRBJ1-1. CDR3 length equals 12 residues. Germline V lookup: CDR1 SGHAT, CDR2 FQDESV (reference sequence).

The V gene is TRBV9, the J gene TRBJ2-1. From germline, CDR1 is SGDLS and CDR2 YYNGEE. The CDR3 length is 11 residues. The CDR3 sequence: CASGHYNEQFF.

The rearrangement links TRBV18 to TRBJ1-5. The CDR3 totals 13 residues. Germline CDR1 KGHSH, CDR2 LQKENI. The CDR3 here is CASSPVGSQPQHF. The whole variable domain, filled in from reference TRBV18 and TRBJ1-5, reads NAGVMQNPRHLVRRRGQEARLRCSPMKGHSHVYWYRQLPEEGLKFMVYLQKENIIDESGMPKERFSAEFPKEGPSILRIQQVVRGDSAAYFCASSPVGSQPQHFGDGTRLSIL.

The genes are TRBV29-1 and TRBJ2-3. This CDR3 is 13 amino acids long. Germline CDR1 and CDR2: SQVTM and ANQGSEA. The CDR3: CSVELGYTDTQYF.

This chain uses TRBV7-9 with TRBJ1-2; no DNA is available, so the TRBD1 call from TCRdb remains unchecked. In germline, CDR1 is SEHNR, CDR2 FQNEAQ (reference sequence). The length of the CDR3 is 17 residues. CDR3 loop: CASSKGGQGPYLYGYTF.

This chain connects TRBV28 to TRBJ1-5; TCRdb lists TRBD1, though no DNA is available to test this call. This CDR3 is 15 amino acids long. From germline, CDR1 is MDHEN and CDR2 SYDVKM. CDR3 loop: CASSPGYSGGQPQHF.

The chain carries TRBV28 and TRBJ2-7; TCRdb reports TRBD1, a call that lacks DNA to check it against. Germline assignment: CDR1 MDHEN and CDR2 SYDVKM. This CDR3 spans 15 amino acids. This CDR3 reads CASSLGTRGIYEQYF.

The chain has TRBV19 and TRBJ1-2. CDR3 size: 13 residues. Germline V CDR1 and CDR2: LNHDA, SQIVND (reference sequence). CDR3 loop: CASMGRWGYGYTF. The whole variable domain, remainder taken from reference TRBV19 and TRBJ1-2, is DGGITQSPKYLFRKEGQNVTLSCEQNLNHDAMYWYRQDPGQGLRLIYYSQIVNDFQKGDIAEGYSVSREKKESFPLTVTSAQKNPTAFYLCASMGRWGYGYTFGSGTRLTVV.

This sequence joins TRBV28 and TRBJ1-3. Germline CDR1 MDHEN, CDR2 SYDVKM. The CDR3 loop spans 14 amino acids. The CDR3 spells CASSHRTSGNTIYF.

V usage is TRBV6-6 and J usage is TRBJ2-1; the TCRdb call, TRBD2, lacks DNA for checking. Germline loops: CDR1 MNHNY, CDR2 SVGAGI (reference sequence). This CDR3 has 21 residues. CDR3 amino acids: CASSLQEAIMGLAGTYNEQFF.

The genes are TRBV5-5 and TRBJ2-7; TCRdb's D call of TRBD1 is untestable without DNA. Germline assignment: CDR1 SGHKS and CDR2 YYEKEE (reference sequence). This CDR3 is built from 16 residues. The CDR3 protein is CASSLVFGGANHEQYF. Supplemented by reference TRBV5-5 and TRBJ2-7, the full variable domain reads DAGVTQSPTHLIKTRGQQVTLRCSPISGHKSVSWYQQVLGQGPQFIFQYYEKEERGRGNFPDRFSARQFPNYSSELNVNALLLGDSALYLCASSLVFGGANHEQYFGPGTRLTVT.

V is TRBV7-9 and J is TRBJ2-7; the D call of TRBD1 rests on TCRdb alone, since no DNA is present to check it. This CDR3 is built from 16 residues. Germline CDR1 reads SEHNR; CDR2 reads FQNEAQ (reference sequence). CDR3 amino acids: CASSFTGGADIYEQYF.

The chain combines TRBV18 with TRBJ2-7; the D call of TRBD1 rests on TCRdb alone, since no DNA is present to check it. CDR1 is KGHSH and CDR2 is LQKENI in the germline V gene. The CDR3 is made up of 17 amino acids. The CDR3 reads CASSPSPPGQSSYEQYF.